This TCR beta chain was found in a study of a mutant IDH1 vaccine in newly diagnosed glioma. Study background: The study gave patients eight vaccinations in weeks 1, 3, 5, 7, 11, 15, 19, 23. Following radiotherapy alone, or alongside temozolomide cycles, vaccination was started after an interval of 4-6 weeks. Prior therapy was radiotherapy, temozolomide, or both; most received both. Study observations and caveats: Pseudoprogression seemed unrelated to changes in top peripheral T cell clonotypes.

The CDR3 totals 14 residues. Trimming shortened V by 6 bases and J by 3 bases, and 14 bases separated the two germline ends. CDR1 and CDR2 from the germline V gene are MGHRA and YSYEKL. Time point: week 5, during vaccination. One vaccine dose held 300 ug of mutant IDH1 20-mer peptide and came with topical imiquimod. Concerning this clone: Its antigen is undetermined.

The protocol was immunoSEQ multiplex PCR, while the TCRdb copy is restricted to in-frame clones and leaves out a portion. The table has 40,000 to 60,000 clones, approximately 78% seen once. This TCR was sampled from a woman aged 40-49 years with glioma. The sample in question was PBMCs, obtained from a glioma patient whose treatment included an IDH1 peptide vaccine. This chain connects TRBV4-1 to TRBJ1-2, with D possibly being TRBD1 (6 bases). Here the CDR3 reads CASRGGVADYGYTF. The CDR3 DNA follows: TGCGCCAGCAGGGGGGGCGTTGCCGACTATGGCTACACCTTC.